This T cell receptor beta chain was sequenced in a study of T cell repertoires in cytomegalovirus infection. TCRdb independently ran MiXCR on the reads; one entry per CDR3 protein. The repertoire holds about 240,000 distinct CDR3 sequences, around 6.2% seen once, with 5.5% to 8% in the top ten. This clonotype has at least ten counts. This CDR3 region has 11 residues. The germline gives CDR1 SGHTA, CDR2 FQGNSA. V gave up 6 bases and J gave up 1 base, with 4 bases separating them. Sequenced material: PBMCs. This rearrangement joins TRBV7-2 to TRBJ2-7, with unresolved D. The clonotype originates from a human donor in good health (CMV status not recorded). Some clones in this sample may be carry-over from other donors' samples. The CDR3 DNA sequence: TGTGCCAGCAGGCTTTCCTACGAGCAGTACTTC. It codes for CASRLSYEQYF.